This T cell receptor beta chain was captured by sequencing in a study of blood T cell repertoires in COVID-19. For the study at large: The samples span acute and convalescent COVID-19 from the United States, Italy and Spain.

The germline gives CDR1 MNHNY, CDR2 SVGAGI (reference sequence). The CDR3 totals 14 residues. V was pared by 0 bases and J by 4 bases, with 9 bases between. As handled by the study authors: From reference gene primer amplification, estimates of nucleated cell counts were derived. Clones were sequenced by immunoSEQ multiplex PCR, and TCRdb holds only the in-frame ones, with some missing. V and J calls and clone size are given by that table; D and trimming were obtained from the DNA. The data contain around 100,000 clones, around 92% of them seen just once; the ten biggest clones take up around 3.7%. The genes are TRBV6-6 and TRBJ1-1, with D possibly TRBD1 on 6 matching bases. The material sequenced was peripheral blood. The receptor comes from a woman aged 60 to 75 with acute or convalescent COVID-19. This chain's CDR3 is CASSYSRGGTEAFF. The CDR3 region has the DNA TGTGCCAGCAGTTACTCGAGGGGGGGCACTGAAGCTTTCTTT.